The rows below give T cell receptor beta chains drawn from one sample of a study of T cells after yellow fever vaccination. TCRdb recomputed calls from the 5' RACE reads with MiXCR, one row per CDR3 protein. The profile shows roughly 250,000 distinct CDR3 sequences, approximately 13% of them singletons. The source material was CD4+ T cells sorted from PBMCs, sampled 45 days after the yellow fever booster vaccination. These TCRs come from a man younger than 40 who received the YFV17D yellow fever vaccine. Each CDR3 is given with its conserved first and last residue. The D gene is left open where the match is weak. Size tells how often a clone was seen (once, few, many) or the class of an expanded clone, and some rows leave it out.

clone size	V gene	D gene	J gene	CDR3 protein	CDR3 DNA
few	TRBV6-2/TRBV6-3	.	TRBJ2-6	CASSYDPLRPSSGANVLTF	TGTGCCAGCAGTTACGACCCCCTTCGCCCGAGCTCTGGGGCCAACGTCCTGACTTTC
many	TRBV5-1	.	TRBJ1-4	CASRREMNEKLFF	TGCGCCAGCCGGAGGGAGATGAATGAAAAACTGTTTTTT
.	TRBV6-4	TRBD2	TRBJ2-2	CASKGTSGANTGELFF	TGTGCCAGCAAGGGGACTAGCGGGGCGAACACCGGGGAGCTGTTTTTT
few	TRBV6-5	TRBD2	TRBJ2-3	CASSSNSGRGPDTQYF	TGTGCCAGCAGCTCTAATAGCGGGAGGGGGCCAGATACGCAGTATTTT
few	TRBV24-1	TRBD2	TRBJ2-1	CATSDRTSGGRNEQFF	TGTGCCACCAGTGATAGAACTAGCGGAGGGAGGAATGAGCAGTTCTTC
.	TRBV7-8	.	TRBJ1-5	CASSPNNLGQPQHF	TGTGCCAGCAGCCCGAACAACCTTGGTCAGCCCCAGCATTTT
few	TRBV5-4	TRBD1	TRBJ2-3	CASSSGQSPDTQYF	TGTGCCAGCAGCTCGGGACAGTCCCCAGATACGCAGTATTTT
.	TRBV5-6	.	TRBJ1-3	CASSLPGARSTIYF	TGTGCCAGCAGCTTGCCAGGAGCTAGGAGCACCATATATTTT
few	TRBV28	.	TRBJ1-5	CASSLHPGGGNQPQHF	TGTGCCAGCAGTCTACATCCGGGGGGGGGCAATCAGCCCCAGCATTTT
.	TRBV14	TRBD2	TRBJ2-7	CASSRTGTLEGLAGSQAYEQYF	TGTGCCAGCAGCCGAACCGGGACCCTGGAGGGACTAGCGGGATCACAGGCGTACGAGCAGTACTTC
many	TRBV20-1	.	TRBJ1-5	CSAGPKGRYQPQHF	TGCAGTGCTGGGCCGAAGGGAAGGTATCAGCCCCAGCATTTT
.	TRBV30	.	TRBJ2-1	CAWSRGSENEQFF	TGTGCCTGGAGTAGGGGGAGCGAGAATGAGCAGTTCTTC
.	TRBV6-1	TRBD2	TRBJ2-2	CASSDRGTSDTGELFF	TGTGCCAGCAGTGACCGCGGGACTAGCGACACCGGGGAGCTGTTTTTT
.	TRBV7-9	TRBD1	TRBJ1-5	CASSSQGKRNQPQHF	TGTGCCAGCAGTTCACAGGGGAAACGCAATCAGCCCCAGCATTTT
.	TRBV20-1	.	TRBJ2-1	CSAAKPSLTDEQFF	TGCAGTGCTGCTAAGCCGTCCCTTACCGATGAGCAGTTCTTC
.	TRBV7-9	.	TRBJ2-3	CASSLRPWGTDTQYF	TGTGCCAGCAGCTTAAGACCTTGGGGGACAGATACGCAGTATTTT
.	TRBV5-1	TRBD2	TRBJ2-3	CASSLVGTSDTRTDTQYF	TGCGCCAGCAGCTTGGTAGGGACTAGCGACACCCGCACAGATACGCAGTATTTT
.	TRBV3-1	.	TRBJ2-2	CAASSYTGELFF	TGTGCCGCCTCCTCGTACACCGGGGAGCTGTTTTTT
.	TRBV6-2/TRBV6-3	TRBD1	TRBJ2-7	CASTRDRSYEQYF	TGTGCCAGCACCCGGGACAGGTCCTACGAGCAGTACTTC
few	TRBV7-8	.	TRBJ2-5	CASTLGRLETQYF	TGTGCCAGCACCTTGGGCAGGCTAGAGACCCAGTACTTC
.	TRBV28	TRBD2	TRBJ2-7	CASSTYLAGASYEQYF	TGTGCCAGCAGCACATACCTAGCGGGGGCCAGCTACGAGCAGTACTTC
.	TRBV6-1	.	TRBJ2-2	CASSQPRVGGTGELFF	TGTGCCAGCAGCCAACCTCGGGTGGGAGGCACCGGGGAGCTGTTTTTT
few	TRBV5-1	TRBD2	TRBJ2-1	CASSRSGTSGRPAYNEQFF	TGCGCCAGCAGCAGGTCCGGGACTAGCGGGAGGCCCGCCTACAATGAGCAGTTCTTC
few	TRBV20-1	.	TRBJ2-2	CSAPDWANTGELFF	TGCAGTGCCCCGGACTGGGCGAACACCGGGGAGCTGTTTTTT
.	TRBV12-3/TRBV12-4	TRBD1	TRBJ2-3	CASSWFGTVGIADTQYF	TGTGCCAGCAGTTGGTTCGGGACAGTTGGAATCGCGGATACGCAGTATTTT
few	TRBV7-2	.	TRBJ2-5	CASSWRSGGDETQYF	TGTGCCAGCAGCTGGCGTAGCGGCGGAGACGAGACCCAGTACTTC
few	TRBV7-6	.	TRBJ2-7	CASSPSGTGYEQYF	TGTGCCAGCAGCCCCTCCGGGACCGGATACGAGCAGTACTTC
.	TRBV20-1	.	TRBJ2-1	CSARTEGSYNEQFF	TGCAGTGCCAGGACGGAGGGTTCCTACAATGAGCAGTTCTTC
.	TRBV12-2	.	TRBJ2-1	CASRLKVGLALSNEQFF	TGTGCAAGTCGCTTAAAGGTTGGGTTAGCGCTGTCCAATGAGCAGTTCTTC
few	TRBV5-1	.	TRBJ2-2	CASSWETGNTGELFF	TGCGCCAGCAGCTGGGAAACAGGAAACACCGGGGAGCTGTTTTTT
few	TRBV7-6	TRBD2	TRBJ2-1	CASSRLATYNEQFF	TGTGCCAGCTCTCGACTAGCGACCTACAATGAGCAGTTCTTC
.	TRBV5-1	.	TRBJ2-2	CASEEGRYTGELFF	TGCGCCAGCGAAGAAGGTCGTTACACCGGGGAGCTGTTTTTT
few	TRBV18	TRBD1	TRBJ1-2	CASSLDGTGAYGYTF	TGTGCCAGCTCCCTCGACGGGACAGGGGCCTATGGCTACACCTTC
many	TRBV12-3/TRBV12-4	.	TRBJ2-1	CASSLSAQGLYNEQFF	TGTGCCAGCAGCCTCAGTGCCCAGGGACTTTACAATGAGCAGTTCTTC
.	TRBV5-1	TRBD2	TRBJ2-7	CASSLTGGPSYEQYF	TGCGCCAGCAGCTTAACGGGAGGGCCCTCTTACGAGCAGTACTTC
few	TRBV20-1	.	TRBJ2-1	CSAWGRTLNNEQFF	TGCAGTGCTTGGGGAAGGACTCTTAATAATGAGCAGTTCTTC
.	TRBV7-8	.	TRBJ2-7	CASTPLSASYEQYF	TGTGCCAGCACCCCTCTCAGTGCCTCATACGAGCAGTACTTC
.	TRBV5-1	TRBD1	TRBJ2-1	CASSLLQGAGEQFF	TGCGCCAGCAGCCTACTACAGGGGGCAGGTGAGCAGTTCTTC
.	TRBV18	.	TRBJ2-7	CASSPPRTEGQYF	TGTGCCAGCTCACCACCGCGGACAGAGGGGCAGTACTTC
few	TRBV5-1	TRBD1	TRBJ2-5	CASSPLQGPETQYF	TGCGCCAGCAGCCCCTTACAGGGGCCAGAGACCCAGTACTTC
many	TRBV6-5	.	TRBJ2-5	CASNGNGETQYF	TGTGCCAGCAATGGTAACGGAGAGACCCAGTACTTC
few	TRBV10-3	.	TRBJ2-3	CAISGWTGSTDTQYF	TGTGCCATCAGTGGCTGGACGGGGAGCACAGATACGCAGTATTTT
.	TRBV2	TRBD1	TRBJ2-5	CASDRAMGETQYF	TGTGCCAGCGACAGGGCGATGGGGGAGACCCAGTACTTC
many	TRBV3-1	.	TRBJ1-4	CASSQELSKLFF	TGTGCCAGCAGCCAAGAGTTGTCTAAACTGTTTTTT
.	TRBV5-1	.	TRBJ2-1	CASSLAGDRVGERFF	TGCGCCAGCAGCTTGGCCGGGGATCGTGTAGGGGAGCGGTTCTTC
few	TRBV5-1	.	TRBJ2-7	CASSPRRVSYEQYF	TGCGCCAGCAGCCCGAGACGGGTCTCCTACGAGCAGTACTTC
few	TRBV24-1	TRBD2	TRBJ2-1	CATSDRTSGSYNEQFF	TGTGCCACCAGTGATAGGACTAGCGGGTCCTACAATGAGCAGTTCTTC
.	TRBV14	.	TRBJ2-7	CASSLVPIYEQYF	TGTGCCAGCAGCCTAGTCCCTATCTACGAGCAGTACTTC
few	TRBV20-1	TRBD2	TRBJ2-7	CSAGRRLAATYEQYF	TGCAGTGCGGGGAGGCGACTAGCGGCAACCTACGAGCAGTACTTC
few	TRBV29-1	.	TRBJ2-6	CSVWGSGANVLTF	TGCAGCGTTTGGGGGTCTGGGGCCAACGTCCTGACTTTC
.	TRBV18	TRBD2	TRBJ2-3	CASSRGLAGDADTQYF	TGTGCCAGCTCCCGTGGACTAGCGGGAGATGCAGATACGCAGTATTTT
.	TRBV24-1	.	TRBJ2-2	CATSDVSHPEELFF	TGTGCCACCAGTGATGTGTCGCATCCAGAGGAGCTGTTTTTT
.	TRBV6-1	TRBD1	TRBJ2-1	CASRRDRGYGEQFF	TGTGCCAGCAGAAGGGACAGGGGGTATGGTGAGCAGTTCTTC
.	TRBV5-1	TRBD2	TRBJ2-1	CASSATTSGSYNEQFF	TGCGCCAGCAGCGCAACTACTAGCGGGAGCTACAATGAGCAGTTCTTC
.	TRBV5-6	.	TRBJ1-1	CASSQPGRFRTSEAFF	TGTGCCAGCAGCCAACCGGGACGGTTCCGGACCTCTGAAGCTTTCTTT
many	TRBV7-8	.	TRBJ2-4	CASSLEWGTQYF	TGTGCCAGCAGCTTAGAATGGGGGACTCAGTACTTC
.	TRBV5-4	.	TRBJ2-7	CASSLDGGIEVNRRYEQYF	TGTGCCAGCAGCTTGGATGGCGGGATAGAGGTAAACCGGCGCTACGAGCAGTACTTC
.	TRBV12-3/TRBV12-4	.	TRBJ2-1	CASSPNLGSYNEQFF	TGTGCCAGCAGTCCCAACCTAGGATCCTACAATGAGCAGTTCTTC
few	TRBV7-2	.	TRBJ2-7	CASSPDRQQYF	TGTGCCAGCAGCCCGGACCGACAGCAGTACTTC